A selection of T cell receptor beta chains follows, all from one sample in a study of CD4 T cells in relation to SARS-CoV-2 and coronaviruses. No antigen has been assigned to these receptors. Some clones are missing from TCRdb's copy, which holds only in-frame ones; the method was immunoSEQ multiplex PCR. Among 20,000 to 25,000 clones, about 73% were seen once, and the ten largest hold about 20%. Sample: CD4+ T cells from PBMCs, cultured in vitro. Receptor source: a human donor in good health. Both conserved end residues are part of each CDR3.

CDR3aa,j_gene,v_gene
CASSRTGGSYNEQFF,TRBJ2-1,TRBV7-3
CASSYSRGLGSGANVLTF,TRBJ2-6,TRBV27
CASSIAVQADEQYF,TRBJ2-7,TRBV19
CASSSTLGRAPDTQYF,TRBJ2-3,TRBV7-9
CASCLAPGQGGNEQFF,TRBJ2-1,TRBV12-2
CSVDRGTLSYTF,TRBJ1-2,TRBV29-1
CASSDREWNTGELFF,TRBJ2-2,TRBV2
CAISGTGRSQALHF,TRBJ1-6,TRBV10-3
CASSLRASSYNEQFF,TRBJ2-1,TRBV7-6
CASSLNGQNIQYF,TRBJ2-4,TRBV7-9
CASSYGVGYEQYF,TRBJ2-7,TRBV6-5
CASSSGQGSREQYF,TRBJ2-7,TRBV18
CASRERDNQPQHF,TRBJ1-5,TRBV6-5
CASSQLGFMNTEAFF,TRBJ1-1,TRBV3-1/TRBV3-2
CASSLAPDTQYF,TRBJ2-3,TRBV12-3/TRBV12-4
CASSEQGFSSTEAFF,TRBJ1-1,TRBV6-1
CASSGWRGIDTQYF,TRBJ2-3,TRBV13
CSVGGSNYGYTF,TRBJ1-2,TRBV29-1
CASSDTGDTEAFF,TRBJ1-1,TRBV6-1
CASSLAWKGEQYF,TRBJ2-7,TRBV11-3
CASSSTSMRDYGYTF,TRBJ1-2,TRBV3-1/TRBV3-2
CASSLDRGGSPGDTQYF,TRBJ2-3,TRBV7-9
CASSLFGVSMNTEAFF,TRBJ1-1,TRBV7-2
CASSPGLSSYNEQFF,TRBJ2-1,TRBV7-9
CASSPGQLKGNIQYF,TRBJ2-4,TRBV7-2
CASGSGTGLGDNEQFF,TRBJ2-1,TRBV12-5
CASSVGGGRNHNEQFF,TRBJ2-1,TRBV9
CASSPPRQGGNQPQHF,TRBJ1-5,TRBV6-2/TRBV6-3
CASSGTGNNEAFF,TRBJ1-1,TRBV3-1/TRBV3-2
CASSLAGSGSNQPQHF,TRBJ1-5,TRBV7-2
CASSTYLAEAYEQYF,TRBJ2-7,TRBV19
CASSLGGQGVSYEQYF,TRBJ2-7,TRBV7-2
CASSPGLAGGNEQFF,TRBJ2-1,TRBV7-2
CASSFSLASTYNEQFF,TRBJ2-1,TRBV11-2
CASSLSGGAGLTTQYF,TRBJ2-3,TRBV7-2